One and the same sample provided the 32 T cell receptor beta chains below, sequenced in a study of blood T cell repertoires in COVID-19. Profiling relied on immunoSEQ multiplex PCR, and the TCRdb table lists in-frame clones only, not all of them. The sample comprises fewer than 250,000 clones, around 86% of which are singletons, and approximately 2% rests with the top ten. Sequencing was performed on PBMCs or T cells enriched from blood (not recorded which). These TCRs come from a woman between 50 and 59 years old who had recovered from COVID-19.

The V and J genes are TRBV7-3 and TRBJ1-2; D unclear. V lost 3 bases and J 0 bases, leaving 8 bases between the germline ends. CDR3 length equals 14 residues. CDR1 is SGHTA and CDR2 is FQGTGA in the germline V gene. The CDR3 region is CASSLDSANYGYTF. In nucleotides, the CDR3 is TGTGCCAGCAGCTTGGACTCCGCTAACTATGGCTACACCTTC.

The CDR3 sequence is CASSWGTSGKNEQFF. Written as DNA, the CDR3 is TGTGCCAGCAGCTGGGGGACTAGCGGGAAAAATGAGCAGTTCTTC. The chain recombines TRBV13 with TRBJ2-1; 13 positions match TRBD2. CDR3 length equals 15 residues. V was pared by 4 bases and J by 7 bases, with 4 bases of the junction left unmatched. Germline CDR1 and CDR2: PRHDT and FYEKMQ (reference sequence).

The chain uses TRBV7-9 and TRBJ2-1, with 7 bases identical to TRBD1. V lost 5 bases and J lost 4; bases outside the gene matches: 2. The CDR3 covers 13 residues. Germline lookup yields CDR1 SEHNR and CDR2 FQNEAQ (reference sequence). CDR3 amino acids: CASSLGQYNEQFF. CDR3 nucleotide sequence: TGTGCCAGCAGCCTGGGACAGTACAATGAGCAGTTCTTC.

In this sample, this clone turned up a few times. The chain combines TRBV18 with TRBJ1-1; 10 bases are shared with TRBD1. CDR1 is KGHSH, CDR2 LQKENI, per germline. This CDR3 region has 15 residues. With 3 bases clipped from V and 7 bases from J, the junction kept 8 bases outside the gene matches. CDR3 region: CASSPPDRGNGEAFF. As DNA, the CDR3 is TGTGCCAGCTCACCCCCGGACAGGGGGAACGGTGAAGCTTTCTTT.

The CDR3 here is CASSPTNYGYTF. DNA for the CDR3: TGCGCCAGCAGCCCTACTAACTATGGCTACACCTTC. The chain carries TRBV5-1 and TRBJ1-2; D gene ambiguous. Trimming removed 4 bases at V and 0 bases at J, with 4 bases between. The CDR3 has 12 amino acids. The V gene's germline CDR1 is SGHRS and CDR2 YFSETQ.

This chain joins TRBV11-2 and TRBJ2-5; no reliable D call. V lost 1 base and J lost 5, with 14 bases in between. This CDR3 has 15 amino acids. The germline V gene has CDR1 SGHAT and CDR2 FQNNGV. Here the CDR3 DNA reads TGTGCCAGCAGCTTAGGTAGTGTGCGTTTGGAGACCCAGTACTTC. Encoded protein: CASSLGSVRLETQYF.

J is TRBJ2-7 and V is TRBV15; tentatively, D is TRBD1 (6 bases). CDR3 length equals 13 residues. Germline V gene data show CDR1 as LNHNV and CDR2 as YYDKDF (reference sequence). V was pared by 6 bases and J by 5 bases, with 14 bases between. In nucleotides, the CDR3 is TGTGCCACCAGTCCATTTGGGGGCGACGAGCAGTACTTC. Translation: CATSPFGGDEQYF.

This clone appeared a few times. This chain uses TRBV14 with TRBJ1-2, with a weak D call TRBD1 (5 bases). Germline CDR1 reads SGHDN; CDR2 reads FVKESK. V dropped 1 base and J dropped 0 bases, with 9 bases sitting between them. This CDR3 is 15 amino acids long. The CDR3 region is CASSQVADTNYGYTF. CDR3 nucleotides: TGTGCCAGCAGCCAAGTGGCGGACACTAACTATGGCTACACCTTC.

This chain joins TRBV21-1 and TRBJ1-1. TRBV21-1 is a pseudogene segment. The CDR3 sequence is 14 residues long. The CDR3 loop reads CASGGVRANTEAFF. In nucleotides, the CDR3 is TGTGCCAGCGGGGGGGTGAGGGCGAACACTGAAGCTTTCTTT.

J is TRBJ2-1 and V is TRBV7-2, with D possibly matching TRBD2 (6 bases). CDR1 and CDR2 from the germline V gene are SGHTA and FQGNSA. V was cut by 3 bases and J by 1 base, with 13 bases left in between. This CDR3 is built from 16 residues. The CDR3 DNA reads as TGTGCCAGCAGCTTGCGGCAGGGAGGATCCTACAATGAGCAGTTCTTC. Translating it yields CASSLRQGGSYNEQFF.

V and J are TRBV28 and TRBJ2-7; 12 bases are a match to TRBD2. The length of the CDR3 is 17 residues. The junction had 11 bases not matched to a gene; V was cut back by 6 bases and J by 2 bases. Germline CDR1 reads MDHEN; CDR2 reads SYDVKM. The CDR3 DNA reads TGTGCCAGCAGCCCGGGACTAGCGGGTATACTCGCCTACGAGCAGTACTTC. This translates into CASSPGLAGILAYEQYF.

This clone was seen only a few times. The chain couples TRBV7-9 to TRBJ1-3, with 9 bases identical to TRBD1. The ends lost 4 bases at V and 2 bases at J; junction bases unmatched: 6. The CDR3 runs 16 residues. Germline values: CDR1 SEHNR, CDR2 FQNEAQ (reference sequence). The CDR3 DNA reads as TGTGCCAGCAGCTCCACAGGGGGCATCGCTGGAAACACCATATATTTT. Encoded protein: CASSSTGGIAGNTIYF. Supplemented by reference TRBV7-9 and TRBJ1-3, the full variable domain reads DTGVSQNPRHKITKRGQNVTFRCDPISEHNRLYWYRQTLGQGPEFLTYFQNEAQLEKSRLLSDRFSAERPKGSFSTLEIQRTEQGDSAMYLCASSSTGGIAGNTIYFGEGSWLTVV.

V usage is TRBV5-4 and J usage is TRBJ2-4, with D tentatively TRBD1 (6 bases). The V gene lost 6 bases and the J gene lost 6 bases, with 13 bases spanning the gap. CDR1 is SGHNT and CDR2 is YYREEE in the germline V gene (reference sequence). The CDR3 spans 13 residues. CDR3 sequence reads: CASKSLGGNIQYF. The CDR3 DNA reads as TGTGCCAGCAAATCCCTAGGGGGAAACATTCAGTACTTC.

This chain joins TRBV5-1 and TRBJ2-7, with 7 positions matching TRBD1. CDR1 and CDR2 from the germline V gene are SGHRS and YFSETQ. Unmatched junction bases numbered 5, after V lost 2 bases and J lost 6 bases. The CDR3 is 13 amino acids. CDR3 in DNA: TGCGCCAGCAGCTTTACAGGGGAAGGCGAGCAGTACTTC. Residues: CASSFTGEGEQYF.

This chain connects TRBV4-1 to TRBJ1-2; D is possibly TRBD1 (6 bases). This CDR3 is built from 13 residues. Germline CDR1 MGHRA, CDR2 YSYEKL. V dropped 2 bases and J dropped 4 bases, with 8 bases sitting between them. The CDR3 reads CASSQRGSYGYTF. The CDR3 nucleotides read TGCGCCAGCAGCCAAAGGGGGTCCTATGGCTACACCTTC.

In DNA form, the CDR3 reads TGTGCCCGCACTCCGGGGGCAGGGGGCGCTTATGGCTACACCTTC. Its protein is CARTPGAGGAYGYTF. The chain employs TRBV30 and TRBJ1-2; TRBD1 matches 8 bases. J gave up 5 bases and V 8 bases, and 16 bases lay outside the gene matches. The CDR3 is 15 residues long. CDR1 GTSNPN and CDR2 SVGIG come from the germline V gene (reference sequence).

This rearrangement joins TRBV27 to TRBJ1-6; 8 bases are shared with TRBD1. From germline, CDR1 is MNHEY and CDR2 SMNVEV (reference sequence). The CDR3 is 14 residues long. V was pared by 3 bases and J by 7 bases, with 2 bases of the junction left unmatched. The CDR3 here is CASSFTGGNSPLHF. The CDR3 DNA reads TGTGCCAGCAGTTTTACAGGGGGAAATTCACCCCTCCACTTT.

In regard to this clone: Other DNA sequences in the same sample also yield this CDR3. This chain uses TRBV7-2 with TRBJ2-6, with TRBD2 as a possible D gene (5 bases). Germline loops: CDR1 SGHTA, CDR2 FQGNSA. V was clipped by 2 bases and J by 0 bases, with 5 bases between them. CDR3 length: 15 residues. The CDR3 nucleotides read TGTGCCAGCAGCTTAAGCGGCTCTGGGGCCAACGTCCTGACTTTC. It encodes CASSLSGSGANVLTF.

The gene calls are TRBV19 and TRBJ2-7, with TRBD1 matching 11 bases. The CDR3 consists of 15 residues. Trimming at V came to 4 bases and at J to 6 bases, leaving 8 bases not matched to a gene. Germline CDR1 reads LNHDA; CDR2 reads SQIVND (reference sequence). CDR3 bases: TGTGCCAGTAGTACTTTTCGGACAGGGGGCTCCGAGCAGTACTTC. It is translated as CASSTFRTGGSEQYF. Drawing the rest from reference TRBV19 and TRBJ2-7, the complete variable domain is DGGITQSPKYLFRKEGQNVTLSCEQNLNHDAMYWYRQDPGQGLRLIYYSQIVNDFQKGDIAEGYSVSREKKESFPLTVTSAQKNPTAFYLCASSTFRTGGSEQYFGPGTRLTVT.

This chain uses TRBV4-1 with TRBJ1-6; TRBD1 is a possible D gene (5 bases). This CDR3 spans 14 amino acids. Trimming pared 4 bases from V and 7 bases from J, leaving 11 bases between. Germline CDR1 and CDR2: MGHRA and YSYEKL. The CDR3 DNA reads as TGCGCCAGCAGCCTTCGACGGGGGAATTCACCCCTCCACTTT. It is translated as CASSLRRGNSPLHF.

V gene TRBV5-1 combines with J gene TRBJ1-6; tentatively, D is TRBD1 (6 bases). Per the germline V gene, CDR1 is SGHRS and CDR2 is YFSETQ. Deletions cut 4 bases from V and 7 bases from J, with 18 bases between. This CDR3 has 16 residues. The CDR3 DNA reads TGCGCCAGCAGCCCGCAGGGAGCGGGGACAAATTCACCCCTCCACTTT. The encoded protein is CASSPQGAGTNSPLHF.

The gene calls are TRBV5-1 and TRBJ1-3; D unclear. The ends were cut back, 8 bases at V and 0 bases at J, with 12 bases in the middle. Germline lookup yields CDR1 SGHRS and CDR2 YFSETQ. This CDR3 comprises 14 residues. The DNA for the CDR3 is TGCGCCAGTTCCGACCGGAGCTCTGGAAACACCATATATTTT. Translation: CASSDRSSGNTIYF.

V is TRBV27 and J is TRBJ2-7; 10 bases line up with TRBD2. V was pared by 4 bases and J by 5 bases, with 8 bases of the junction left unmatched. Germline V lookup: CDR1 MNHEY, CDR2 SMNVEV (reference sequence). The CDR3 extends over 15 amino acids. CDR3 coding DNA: TGTGCCAGCAGTTCTCGGACTAGCGGTCGGCACGAGCAGTACTTC. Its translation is CASSSRTSGRHEQYF.

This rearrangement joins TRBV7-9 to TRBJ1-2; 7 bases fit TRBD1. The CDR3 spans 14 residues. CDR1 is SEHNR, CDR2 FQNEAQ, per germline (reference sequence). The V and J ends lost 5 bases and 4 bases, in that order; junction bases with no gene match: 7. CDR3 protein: CASSVDRTGYGYTF. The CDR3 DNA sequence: TGTGCCAGCAGCGTAGATAGGACAGGCTATGGCTACACCTTC. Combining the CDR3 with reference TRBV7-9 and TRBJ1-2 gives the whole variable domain DTGVSQNPRHKITKRGQNVTFRCDPISEHNRLYWYRQTLGQGPEFLTYFQNEAQLEKSRLLSDRFSAERPKGSFSTLEIQRTEQGDSAMYLCASSVDRTGYGYTFGSGTRLTVV.

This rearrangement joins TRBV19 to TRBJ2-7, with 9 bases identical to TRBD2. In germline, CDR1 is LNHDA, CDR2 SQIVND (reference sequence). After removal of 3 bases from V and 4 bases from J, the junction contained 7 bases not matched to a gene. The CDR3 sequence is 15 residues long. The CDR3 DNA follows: TGTGCCAGTAGTATGCCGACTAGCGGAACGTACGAGCAGTACTTC. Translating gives CASSMPTSGTYEQYF.

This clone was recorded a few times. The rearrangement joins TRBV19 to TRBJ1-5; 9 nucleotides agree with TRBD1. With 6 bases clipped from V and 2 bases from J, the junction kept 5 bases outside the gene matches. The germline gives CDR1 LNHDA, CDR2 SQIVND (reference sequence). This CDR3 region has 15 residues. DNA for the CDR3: TGTGCCAGTAGGACAGGGGGATGGGGCAATCAGCCCCAGCATTTT. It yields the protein CASRTGGWGNQPQHF.

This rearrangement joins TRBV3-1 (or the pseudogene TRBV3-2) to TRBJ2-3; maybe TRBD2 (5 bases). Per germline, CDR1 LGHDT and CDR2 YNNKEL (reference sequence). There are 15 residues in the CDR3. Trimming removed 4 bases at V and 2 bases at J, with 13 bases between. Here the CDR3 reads CASSPNGLPTDTQYF. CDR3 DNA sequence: TGTGCCAGCAGCCCCAATGGACTTCCCACAGATACGCAGTATTTT.

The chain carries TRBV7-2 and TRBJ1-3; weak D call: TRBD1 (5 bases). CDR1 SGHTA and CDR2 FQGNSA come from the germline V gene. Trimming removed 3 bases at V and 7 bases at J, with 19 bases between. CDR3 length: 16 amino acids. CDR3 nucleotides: TGTGCCAGCAGCTTGGACAATACAGGTGTTACTAACACCATATATTTT. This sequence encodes CASSLDNTGVTNTIYF.

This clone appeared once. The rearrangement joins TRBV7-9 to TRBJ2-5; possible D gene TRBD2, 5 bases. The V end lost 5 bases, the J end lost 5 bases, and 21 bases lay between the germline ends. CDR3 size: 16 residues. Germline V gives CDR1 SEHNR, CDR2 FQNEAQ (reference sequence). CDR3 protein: CASSREGTSLRETQYF. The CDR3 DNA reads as TGTGCCAGCAGCCGAGAAGGCACTAGTTTGCGGGAGACCCAGTACTTC.

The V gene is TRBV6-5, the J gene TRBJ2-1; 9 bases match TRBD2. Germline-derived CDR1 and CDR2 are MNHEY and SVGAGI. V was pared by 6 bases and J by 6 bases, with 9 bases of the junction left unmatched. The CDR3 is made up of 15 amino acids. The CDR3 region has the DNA TGTGCCAGCAGGGATAGCGGGAGTCGCTTCAATGAGCAGTTCTTC. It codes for CASRDSGSRFNEQFF.

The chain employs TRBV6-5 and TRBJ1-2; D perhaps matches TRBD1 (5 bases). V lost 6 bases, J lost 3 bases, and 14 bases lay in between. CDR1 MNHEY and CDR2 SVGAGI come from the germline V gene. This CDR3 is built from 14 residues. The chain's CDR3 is CASRPGLQYYGYTF. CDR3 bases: TGTGCCAGCAGGCCGGGACTGCAGTACTATGGCTACACCTTC.

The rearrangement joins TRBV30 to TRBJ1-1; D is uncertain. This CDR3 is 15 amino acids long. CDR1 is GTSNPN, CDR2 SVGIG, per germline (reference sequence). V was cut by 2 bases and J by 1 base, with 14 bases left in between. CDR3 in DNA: TGTGCCTGGAGTCCCCTGGGGAGCCAGAACACTGAAGCTTTCTTT. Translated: CAWSPLGSQNTEAFF.